This TCR beta chain was observed in a study of beta chain features in type 1 diabetes (dated by TCRdb to 2016 to 2018). General notes on the study: No differences in mean age, gender distribution, total cell number or subset yield were found between patients and healthy donors. Across all samples, some 110,000,000 sorted cells were examined, and cell number per subset correlated strongly with RNA yield. In the study, recently diagnosed type 1 diabetes patients and matched healthy donors were compared on the TCRB repertoires of their sorted circulating CD4+ T cell subsets. Whereas all 30 or so donors provided naive and central memory subsets, regulatory and stem cell-like memory subsets were isolated from just 8 patients and about eight healthy donors.

This clone was observed a few times. Its antigen specificity is not known. Per-base qualities were not stored, and no clone one base away is much larger. The CDR3 runs 13 residues from the cysteine to the phenylalanine. Solely the CDR3 DNA is kept, with 39 bases framed from the first base. V is trimmed back by 5 bases and J by 5 bases, and the junction contains 5 bases that no gene match accounts for. For CDR1 and CDR2, the germline V gene lists SGHTA and FQGTGA. The entire isolated RNA was reverse transcribed using the High Capacity cDNA Reverse Transcription Kit, and thus expressed TCRB transcripts were sequenced. Deep immunoSEQ sequencing was applied to naive, central memory and regulatory T cell samples, giving an average of around 3.8 million total reads per sample. Sorted cells were lysed in RLT buffer, and RNA was extracted using DNase-treated RNeasy Micro or Mini kits according to cell number. Each cell subset was processed separately to prevent cross-contamination, with patient and healthy donor samples processed together. Using the immunoSEQ multiplex PCR, TCRB sequences were amplified from cDNA into 87-bp fragments spanning the CDR3 region. Amplicons were sequenced on the Illumina HiSeq platform. In the source study's methods: PCR bias was corrected computationally using synthetic template baselines, and reads within Hamming distance 2 were collapsed, with unmergeable singletons discarded. By aligning reads against IMGT, V, D and J genes, CDR3 length, and insertions or deletions at six rearrangement sites were assigned. Within each subset, clonotype counts were normalized to sorted cell number, after which true diversity and Gini coefficients were computed with the tcR R package. Repertoire sharing was quantified using the overlap coefficient calculated on TCRB nucleotide sequences. As a proxy for the pre-selection repertoire, out-of-frame TCRB sequences from naive cells were analyzed. The source is immuneACCESS, and TCRdb retained only in-frame sequences with V and J called. Part of the clones is not carried over; for the studies checked, unresolved V genes explain less than half of this, and the remainder is unexplained. D and trimming were read from the DNA, whereas the V and J calls and clone size are those reported in that table. In all, the sample holds some 250,000 clones, and 11% of those were seen once. In total, the top ten clones hold 0.017% of the sample.

Here is what the overall study found, with its caveats: In all four CD4+ subsets, TCRB CDR3 length was moderately but significantly shorter in type 1 diabetes patients. At VDJ recombination sites, type 1 diabetes patients had fewer insertions and more deleted nucleotides, which implies abnormalities in thymic rearrangement. Because cDNA rather than genomic DNA was sequenced, highly expressing activated cells could have been over-represented, although no difference in activation and CD3 levels was found between groups. HLA sub-analyses involved small numbers of individuals, so any influence of HLA type on TCRB rearrangement remained unresolved. Naive, central memory and regulatory TCRB repertoires appeared to be more alike among patients than among healthy donors. PCR might favor shorter templates, but patient and control samples were amplified and corrected together, so any skew would affect both groups equally.

Each donor gave one peripheral blood draw, averaging about 120 mL, which was collected into heparinised tubes. A BD FACSAria II and a panel including CD45RO, CCR7, CD25, CD127, CD95 and CD27 were used to sort naive, central memory, regulatory and stem cell-like memory CD4+ T cells. All sorted populations exceeded 95% purity. PBMCs were separated immediately by Lymphoprep density gradient centrifugation and were stained directly, without being cultured. To minimize batch effects, samples were stained and sorted in pairs, one healthy donor with one patient per experiment. The sequence derives from a man aged 25 to 45 with type 1 diabetes. Here the chain combines TRBV7-3 and TRBJ2-7, with 8 junctional bases fitting TRBD1. The sample taken for sequencing was naive CD4+ T cells from blood. The cell subset or site label, read with the paper, signifies: true naive CD4+ T cells. The CDR3 is CASSRGQGDEQYF. The DNA is TGTGCCAGCAGCCGAGGACAGGGCGACGAGCAGTACTTC.